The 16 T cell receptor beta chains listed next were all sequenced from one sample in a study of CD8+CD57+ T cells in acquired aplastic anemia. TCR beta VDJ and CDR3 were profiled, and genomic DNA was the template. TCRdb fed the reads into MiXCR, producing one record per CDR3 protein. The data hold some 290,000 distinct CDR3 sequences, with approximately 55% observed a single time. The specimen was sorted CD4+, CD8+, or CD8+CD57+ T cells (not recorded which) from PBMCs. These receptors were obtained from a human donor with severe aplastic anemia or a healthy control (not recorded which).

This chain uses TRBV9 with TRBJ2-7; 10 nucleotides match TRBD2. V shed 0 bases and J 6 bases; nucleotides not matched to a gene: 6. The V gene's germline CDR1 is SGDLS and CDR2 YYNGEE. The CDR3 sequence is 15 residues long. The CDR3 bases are TGTGCCAGCAGCGTAGCGGCTAGCGGGAGAGGCGAGCAGTACTTC. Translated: CASSVAASGRGEQYF.

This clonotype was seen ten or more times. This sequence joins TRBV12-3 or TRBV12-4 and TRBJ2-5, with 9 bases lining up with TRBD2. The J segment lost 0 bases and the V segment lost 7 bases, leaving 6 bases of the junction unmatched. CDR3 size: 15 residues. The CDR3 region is CASTRLAEYQETQYF. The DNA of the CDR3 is TGTGCCAGCACACGACTAGCGGAGTACCAAGAGACCCAGTACTTC.

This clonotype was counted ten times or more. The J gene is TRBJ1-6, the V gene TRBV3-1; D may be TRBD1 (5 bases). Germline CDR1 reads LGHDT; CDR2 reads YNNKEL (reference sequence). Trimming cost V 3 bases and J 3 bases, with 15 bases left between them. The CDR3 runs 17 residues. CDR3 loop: CASSHRQPIIYNSPLHF. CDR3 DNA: TGTGCCAGCAGCCATCGACAGCCGATAATCTATAATTCACCCCTCCACTTT.

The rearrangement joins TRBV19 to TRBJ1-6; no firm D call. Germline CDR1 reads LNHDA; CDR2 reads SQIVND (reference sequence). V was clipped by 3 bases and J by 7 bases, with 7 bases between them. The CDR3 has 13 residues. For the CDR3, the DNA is TGTGCCAGTAGTATCGGTCCGAATTCACCCCTCCACTTT. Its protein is CASSIGPNSPLHF.

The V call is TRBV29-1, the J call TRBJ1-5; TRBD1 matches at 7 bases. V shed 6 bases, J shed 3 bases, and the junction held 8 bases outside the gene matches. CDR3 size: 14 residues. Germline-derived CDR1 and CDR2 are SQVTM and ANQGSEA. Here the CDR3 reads CSVGMGQFNQPQHF. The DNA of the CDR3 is TGCAGCGTGGGCATGGGACAGTTCAATCAGCCCCAGCATTTT.

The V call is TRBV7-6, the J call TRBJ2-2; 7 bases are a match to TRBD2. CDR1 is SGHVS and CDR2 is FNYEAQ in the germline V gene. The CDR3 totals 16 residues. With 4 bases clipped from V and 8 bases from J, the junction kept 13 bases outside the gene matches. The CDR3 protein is CASSSRGTTLSGELFF. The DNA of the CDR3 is TGTGCCAGCAGCTCTCGAGGGACTACCCTTAGTGGGGAGCTGTTTTTT.

For the CDR3, the DNA is TGTGCCAGCAGCGTAGCTACCGACCCCACTAGCGGGAGGGCCGCCAATGAGCAGTTCTTC. Its translation is CASSVATDPTSGRAANEQFF. The chain combines TRBV9 with TRBJ2-1; 13 bases are a match to TRBD2. The CDR3 contains 20 residues. J was trimmed by 6 bases and V by 0 bases; bases with no gene match: 15. CDR1 is SGDLS, CDR2 YYNGEE, per germline.

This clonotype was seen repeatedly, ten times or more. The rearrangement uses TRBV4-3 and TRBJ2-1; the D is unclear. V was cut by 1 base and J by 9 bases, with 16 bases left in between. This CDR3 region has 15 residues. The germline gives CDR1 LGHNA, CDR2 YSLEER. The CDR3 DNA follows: TGCGCCAGCAGCCAAGCGATCATGGGTCCCTTTGAGCAGTTCTTC. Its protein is CASSQAIMGPFEQFF.

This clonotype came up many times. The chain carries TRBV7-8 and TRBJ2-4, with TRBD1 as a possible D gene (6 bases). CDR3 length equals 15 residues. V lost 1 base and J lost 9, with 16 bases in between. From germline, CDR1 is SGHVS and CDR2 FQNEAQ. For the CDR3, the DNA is TGTGCCAGCAGCTTAGATAGGGACACCGGCGGCATTCAGTACTTC. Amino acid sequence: CASSLDRDTGGIQYF.

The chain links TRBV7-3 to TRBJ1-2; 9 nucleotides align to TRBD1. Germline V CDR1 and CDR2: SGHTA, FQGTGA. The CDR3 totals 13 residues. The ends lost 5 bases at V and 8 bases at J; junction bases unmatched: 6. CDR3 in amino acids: CASSLTGTGGYTF. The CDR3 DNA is TGTGCCAGCAGCCTTACCGGGACAGGGGGCTACACCTTC.

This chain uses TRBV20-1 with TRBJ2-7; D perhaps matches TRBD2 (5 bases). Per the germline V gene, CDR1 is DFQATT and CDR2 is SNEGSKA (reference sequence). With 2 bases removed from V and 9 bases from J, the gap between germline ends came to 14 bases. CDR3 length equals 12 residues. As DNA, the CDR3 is TGCAGTGCTAGATTCCGGATGAGGGTGCAGTACTTC. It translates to CSARFRMRVQYF.

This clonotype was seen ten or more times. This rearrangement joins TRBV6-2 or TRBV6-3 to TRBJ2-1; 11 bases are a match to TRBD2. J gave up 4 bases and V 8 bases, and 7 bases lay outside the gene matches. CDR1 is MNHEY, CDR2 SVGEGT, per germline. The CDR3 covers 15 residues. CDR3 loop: CASGGGTSGYNEQFF. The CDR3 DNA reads TGTGCCAGCGGGGGGGGGACTAGCGGATACAATGAGCAGTTCTTC.

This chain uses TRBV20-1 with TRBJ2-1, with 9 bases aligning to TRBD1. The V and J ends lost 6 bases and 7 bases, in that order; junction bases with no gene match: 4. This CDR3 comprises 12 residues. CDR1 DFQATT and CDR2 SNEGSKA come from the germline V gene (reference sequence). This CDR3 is CSATGQGNEQFF. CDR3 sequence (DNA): TGCAGTGCCACGGGACAGGGAAATGAGCAGTTCTTC.

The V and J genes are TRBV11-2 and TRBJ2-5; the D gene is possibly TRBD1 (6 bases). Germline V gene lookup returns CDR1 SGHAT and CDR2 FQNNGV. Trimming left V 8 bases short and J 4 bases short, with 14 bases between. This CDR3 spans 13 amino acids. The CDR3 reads CASGQGLGETQYF. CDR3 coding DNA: TGTGCCAGCGGTCAGGGGTTAGGAGAGACCCAGTACTTC.

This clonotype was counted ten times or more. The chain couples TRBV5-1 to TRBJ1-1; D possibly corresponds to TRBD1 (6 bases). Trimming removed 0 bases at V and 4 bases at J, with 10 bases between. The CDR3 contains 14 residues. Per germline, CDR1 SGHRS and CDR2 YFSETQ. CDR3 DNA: TGCGCCAGCAGCTTGGTTGCGGGGGCCACTGAAGCTTTCTTT. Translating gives CASSLVAGATEAFF. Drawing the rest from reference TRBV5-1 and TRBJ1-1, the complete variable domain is KAGVTQTPRYLIKTRGQQVTLSCSPISGHRSVSWYQQTPGQGLQFLFEYFSETQRNKGNFPGRFSGRQFSNSRSEMNVSTLELGDSALYLCASSLVAGATEAFFGQGTRLTVV.

The CDR3 sequence is CASSVVSGEIYEQYF. CDR3 bases: TGCGCCAGCAGCGTCGTTAGCGGGGAAATCTACGAGCAGTACTTC. The V and J genes are TRBV5-1 and TRBJ2-7; 8 bases are a match to TRBD2. This CDR3 region has 15 residues. Losses at the gene ends were 4 bases for V and 3 bases for J; bases not matched to a gene: 9. CDR1 and CDR2 from the germline V gene are SGHRS and YFSETQ.